This T cell receptor beta chain was recorded in a study of regulatory T cells in long-lasting Graves disease. Researchers made TCR beta libraries by using iRepertoire HTBI primers and running Arm-PCR on CDR3 regions. MiXCR was run by TCRdb on the multiplex PCR reads, yielding one entry per CDR3 protein. The sample shows around 320,000 distinct CDR3 sequences, about a sixth of them seen only once. Time point specified: newly diagnosed GD, antithyroid drugs for less than 3 months. RNA isolated from PBMCs was used to make the TCR library. Roughly 8.6 milliliters of peripheral blood were drawn into EDTA tubes. Germline lookup yields CDR1 SGHRS and CDR2 YFSETQ. Trimming left V 4 bases short and J 8 bases short, with 16 bases between. The CDR3 is 14 residues long. This clonotype was recorded at least ten times. The sample was also reused in another study, on T cells in Graves' hyperthyroidism and ophthalmopathy.

This clonotype was sampled from a man in his forties with Graves disease. The chain links TRBV5-1 to TRBJ2-1, with D unclear. The specimen was peripheral blood mononuclear cells (PBMCs), collected at new diagnosis, from a patient treated with antithyroid drugs. The CDR3 region has the DNA TGCGCCAGCAGCGGCGGACCCGTCCAGCATGAGCAGTTCTTC. This gives the protein CASSGGPVQHEQFF.